The 25 T cell receptor beta chains below come from one sample, sequenced in a study of regulatory T cells in long-lasting Graves disease. Arm-PCR of CDR3 regions and iRepertoire HTBI primers were the basis on which TCR beta libraries were built. TCRdb used MiXCR to reprocess the multiplex PCR reads, holding one entry per CDR3 protein. The table shows fewer than 550,000 distinct CDR3 sequences, with about 15% occurring only once. The time point was: newly diagnosed GD, antithyroid drugs for less than 3 months. Generation of the TCR library employed RNA extracted from PBMCs. A further study also used this sample, focusing on T cells in Graves' hyperthyroidism and ophthalmopathy.

Source: peripheral blood mononuclear cells (PBMCs), taken at new diagnosis, from a patient treated with antithyroid drugs. The source of these receptors is a woman between 40 and 65 years old with Graves disease.

Ten or more counts support this clonotype. The chain is built from TRBV5-5 and TRBJ1-1; 7 bases match TRBD1. V lost 2 bases and J lost 0; bases outside the gene matches: 4. Germline CDR1 reads SGHKS; CDR2 reads YYEKEE (reference sequence). The CDR3 is made up of 15 amino acids. The CDR3 nucleotides read TGTGCCAGCAGCTTTTGGGACAGCCTGAACACTGAAGCTTTCTTT. Protein: CASSFWDSLNTEAFF.

This clonotype was counted ten times or more. The rearrangement uses TRBV2 and TRBJ1-1, with D uncertain. This CDR3 comprises 13 residues. Trimming left V 6 bases short and J 1 base short, with 9 bases between. Germline-derived CDR1 and CDR2 are SNHLY and FYNNEI. The CDR3 DNA reads TGTGCCAGCAGATTGGAGGAGAACACTGAAGCTTTCTTT. It is translated as CASRLEENTEAFF. Looking up the rest from reference TRBV2 and TRBJ1-1 gives the full variable domain: EPEVTQTPSHQVTQMGQEVILRCVPISNHLYFYWYRQILGQKVEFLVSFYNNEISEKSEIFDDQFSVERPDGSNFTLKIRSTKLEDSAMYFCASRLEENTEAFFGQGTRLTVV.

Regarding this clonotype: A much larger clone lies a single base off, so this may be a read error. The chain carries TRBV12-3 or TRBV12-4 and TRBJ1-4; maybe TRBD1 (5 bases). The ends were cut back, 6 bases at V and 7 bases at J, with 15 bases in the middle. The CDR3 sequence is 14 residues long. CDR3 nucleotide sequence: TGTGCCAGCAGCTCAGGGTGGCTTAGTGAAAAACTGTTTTTT. Residues: CASSSGWLSEKLFF.

In this sample, this clonotype turned up many times. This chain connects TRBV27 to TRBJ2-7; TRBD2 matches 7 bases. The CDR3 is made up of 15 amino acids. J gave up 2 bases and V 6 bases, and 10 bases lay outside the gene matches. Germline values: CDR1 MNHEY, CDR2 SMNVEV (reference sequence). The CDR3 spells CASRSSPGGTYEQYF. CDR3 in DNA: TGTGCCAGCAGATCCTCCCCGGGGGGTACCTACGAGCAGTACTTC.

This clonotype was seen a handful of times. This chain joins TRBV19 and TRBJ1-2; D is perhaps TRBD1 (6 bases). CDR1 is LNHDA and CDR2 is SQIVND in the germline V gene (reference sequence). The CDR3 consists of 15 residues. V lost 1 base to trimming and J lost 4 bases, with 13 bases between them. This CDR3 is CASSIGGGSLYGYTF. DNA of the CDR3: TGTGCCAGTAGTATAGGGGGGGGCAGCCTCTATGGCTACACCTTC.

The chain combines TRBV10-3 with TRBJ1-6, with D hard to call. The CDR3 has 15 amino acids. Trimming took off 4 bases at V and 6 bases at J, with 13 bases between the two ends. Germline-derived CDR1 and CDR2 are ENHRY and SYGVKD. Here the CDR3 reads CAISVARIGNSPLHF. The CDR3 DNA reads TGTGCCATCAGTGTGGCCCGCATTGGTAATTCACCCCTCCACTTT.

The rearrangement uses TRBV28 and TRBJ2-7, with 11 bases matching TRBD2. The junction had 10 bases not matched to a gene; V was cut back by 6 bases and J by 6 bases. This CDR3 contains 15 residues. CDR1 is MDHEN and CDR2 is SYDVKM in the germline V gene. The CDR3 nucleotides read TGTGCCAGCAGCAACGCCGTAGCGGGAGGGTCCGAGCAGTACTTC. It specifies CASSNAVAGGSEQYF.

Details on this clonotype: Germline and junction disagree at one end, which may indicate a read error. The genes are TRBV7-6 and TRBJ2-3, with TRBD2 identical over 7 bases. Germline V gene lookup returns CDR1 SGHVS and CDR2 FNYEAQ. The CDR3 has 15 residues. The CDR3 loop is CASSLAGLPEDTQYF. CDR3 sequence (DNA): TGTGCCAGCAGTTTAGCGGGTCTACCCGAAGATACGCAGTATTTT.

In its sample, this clonotype was seen a few times. This sequence joins TRBV7-8 and TRBJ2-1; D assignment may be TRBD1 or TRBD2 (5 bases each). V lost 4 bases to trimming and J lost 4 bases, with 14 bases between them. The CDR3 extends over 15 amino acids. The germline gives CDR1 SGHVS, CDR2 FQNEAQ. CDR3 nucleotides: TGTGCCAGCAGCTCCCCCCGATGGGGGTACAATGAGCAGTTCTTC. Its translation is CASSSPRWGYNEQFF.

This clonotype was observed at least ten times. A much larger clonotype is one base distant, so this may be a read error. The rearrangement links TRBV3-1 to TRBJ2-5, with no clear D. This CDR3 is 13 amino acids long. Trimming stripped 4 bases from V and 1 base from J, with 7 bases between. Germline lookup yields CDR1 LGHDT and CDR2 YNNKEL (reference sequence). This CDR3 reads CASSPDLQETQYF. In nucleotides, the CDR3 is TGTGCCAGCAGCCCCGATCTCCAAGAGACCCAGTACTTC.

This clonotype was seen only a few times. This chain joins TRBV27 and TRBJ2-7; either TRBD1 or TRBD2 may fit D (5 bases each). V lost 1 base to trimming and J lost 12 bases, with 10 bases between them. The CDR3 spans 11 residues. Per the germline V gene, CDR1 is MNHEY and CDR2 is SMNVEV (reference sequence). This CDR3 reads CASSLWGFWYF. CDR3 coding DNA: TGTGCCAGCAGTTTATGGGGGTTTTGGTACTTC.

This clonotype was recorded at least ten times. The chain couples TRBV30 to TRBJ1-1, with D unresolved. Germline-derived CDR1 and CDR2 are GTSNPN and SVGIG (reference sequence). With 0 bases removed from V and 10 bases from J, the gap between germline ends came to 15 bases. CDR3 length equals 13 residues. Written as DNA, the CDR3 is TGTGCCTGGAGTGTTAAGGCGGTTTCAAGAGCTTTCTTT. This sequence encodes CAWSVKAVSRAFF. Variable domain in full (rest from reference TRBV30 and TRBJ1-1): SQTIHQWPATLVQPVGSPLSLECTVEGTSNPNLYWYRQAAGRGLQLLFYSVGIGQISSEVPQNLSASRPQDRQFILSSKKLLLSDSGFYLCAWSVKAVSRAFFGQGTRLTVV.

Many counts were recorded for this clonotype. CDR3 region: CASSPPAGGSSEQYF. The CDR3 DNA reads as TGTGCCAGCAGTCCCCCGGCAGGTGGATCTTCCGAGCAGTACTTC. The gene calls are TRBV6-1 and TRBJ2-7, with D hard to call. The CDR3 spans 15 residues. Trimming left V 5 bases short and J 6 bases short, with 20 bases between. Germline lookup yields CDR1 MNHNS and CDR2 SASEGT.

Ten or more counts support this clonotype. The gene calls are TRBV20-1 and TRBJ2-3; D is undetermined. In germline, CDR1 is DFQATT, CDR2 SNEGSKA (reference sequence). The CDR3 runs 15 residues. The ends were cut back, 5 bases at V and 0 bases at J, with 15 bases in the middle. CDR3 in amino acids: CSAWNIATSTDTQYF. CDR3 nucleotides: TGCAGTGCTTGGAACATCGCTACTAGCACAGATACGCAGTATTTT.

In its sample, this clonotype was seen a few times. The chain couples TRBV20-1 to TRBJ1-2, with D possibly TRBD1 on 5 matching bases. The germline gives CDR1 DFQATT, CDR2 SNEGSKA (reference sequence). There are 14 residues in the CDR3. Trimming removed 2 bases from V and 7 bases from J, with 17 bases in between. CDR3 sequence: CSARSQGGDRGYTF. The CDR3 bases are TGCAGTGCTAGATCCCAGGGTGGGGATCGTGGCTACACCTTC.

This clonotype was found a few times. The chain has TRBV3-1 and TRBJ2-1, with 14 nucleotides matching TRBD2. The CDR3 spans 15 residues. CDR1 and CDR2 from the germline V gene are LGHDT and YNNKEL (reference sequence). V shed 7 bases, J shed 8 bases, and the junction held 7 bases outside the gene matches. CDR3 protein: CASKSTSGGEYEQFF. The DNA for the CDR3 is TGTGCCAGCAAATCGACTAGCGGGGGGGAGTATGAGCAGTTCTTC.

This chain's CDR3 is CASSLGGGLHTDTQYF. In DNA form, the CDR3 reads TGTGCCAGCAGTTTAGGCGGGGGCTTACACACAGATACGCAGTATTTT. V gene TRBV28 combines with J gene TRBJ2-3; weak D call: TRBD2 (7 bases). Germline values: CDR1 MDHEN, CDR2 SYDVKM. This CDR3 comprises 16 residues. The V end was cut by 2 bases, the J end by 2 bases, with 14 bases between.

V usage is TRBV10-3 and J usage is TRBJ2-3; TRBD2 is a possible D gene (6 bases). V lost 8 bases and J 0 bases, leaving 15 bases between the germline ends. This CDR3 comprises 15 residues. Germline lookup yields CDR1 ENHRY and CDR2 SYGVKD. The CDR3 reads CAIGDFFPSTDTQYF. The CDR3 DNA is TGTGCCATCGGGGACTTCTTCCCTAGCACAGATACGCAGTATTTT.

Comment on this clonotype: This may be a read error: a much more frequent sequence differs by one nucleotide. This chain connects TRBV2 to TRBJ1-2; a weak D match, TRBD1 (6 bases). Germline V gives CDR1 SNHLY, CDR2 FYNNEI. Trimming took 8 bases from V and 4 from J, leaving 11 bases between them. The CDR3 has 12 residues. The CDR3: CASAGGGYGYTF. The CDR3 DNA follows: TGTGCCAGCGCGGGGGGCGGCTATGGCTACACCTTC.

Concerning this clonotype itself: A far larger clone lies a single base away; this is likely a read error. The chain employs TRBV6-2 or TRBV6-3 and TRBJ1-1; D not certain. The germline V gene encodes CDR1 MNHEY and CDR2 SVGEGT. This CDR3 has 12 residues. Trimming shortened V by 2 bases and J by 6 bases, and 7 bases separated the two germline ends. For the CDR3, the DNA is TGTGCCAGCAGTTACATGAGGGCTGAAGCTTTCTTT. Translated, it gives CASSYMRAEAFF.

This clonotype was counted many times. This chain uses TRBV18 with TRBJ2-7; a possible D gene is TRBD2 (5 bases). The CDR3 totals 14 residues. V shed 3 bases and J shed 2 bases, with 11 bases lying between them. Germline CDR1 and CDR2: KGHSH and LQKENI. This chain's CDR3 is CASSPGLEAYEQYF. The CDR3 DNA sequence: TGTGCCAGCTCACCCGGACTCGAAGCCTACGAGCAGTACTTC.

This clonotype was observed a few times. The rearrangement joins TRBV29-1 to TRBJ1-2; D not certain. Germline loops: CDR1 SQVTM, CDR2 ANQGSEA. The CDR3 is 14 residues long. Between the trimmed V and J ends, which lost 4 bases and 0 bases, there was a span of 12 bases. The CDR3 DNA reads TGCAGCGTTGTGCCGGCAGCGTCTAACTATGGCTACACCTTC. Translation gives CSVVPAASNYGYTF.

There are many counts of this clonotype. This chain uses TRBV7-6 with TRBJ2-5, with a weak D call TRBD1 (5 bases). V shed 0 bases and J shed 2 bases, with 16 bases lying between them. Per germline, CDR1 SGHVS and CDR2 FNYEAQ. The CDR3 consists of 17 residues. The CDR3 sequence is CASSLAPDTKGQETQYF. The DNA for the CDR3 is TGTGCCAGCAGCTTAGCCCCGGACACCAAGGGGCAAGAGACCCAGTACTTC.

This clonotype was counted only a few times. The J gene is TRBJ1-4, the V gene TRBV7-2; D perhaps matches TRBD1 (5 bases). V was cut by 1 base and J by 7 bases, with 16 bases left in between. Germline values: CDR1 SGHTA, CDR2 FQGNSA. The CDR3 totals 16 residues. The CDR3 sequence: CASSLGQYHRAEKLFF. For the CDR3, the DNA is TGTGCCAGCAGCTTAGGACAGTACCACCGGGCTGAAAAACTGTTTTTT.

This clonotype was picked up many times. The chain combines TRBV18 with TRBJ2-2; the D is unclear. Between the trimmed V and J ends, which lost 1 base and 4 bases, there was a span of 7 bases. This CDR3 has 14 residues. The germline V gene has CDR1 KGHSH and CDR2 LQKENI. Here the CDR3 DNA reads TGTGCCAGCTCACCACGTGCAGGCACCGGGGAGCTGTTTTTT. The encoded protein is CASSPRAGTGELFF. The full variable domain, rest sourced from reference TRBV18 and TRBJ2-2, is NAGVMQNPRHLVRRRGQEARLRCSPMKGHSHVYWYRQLPEEGLKFMVYLQKENIIDESGMPKERFSAEFPKEGPSILRIQQVVRGDSAAYFCASSPRAGTGELFFGEGSRLTVL.